A selection of T cell receptor beta chains follows, all from one sample in a study of identical twins. TCRdb recomputed calls from the 5' RACE reads with MiXCR, one row per CDR3 protein. Of 1.5 million to 2 million distinct CDR3 sequences in the sample, 25% to 35% were seen once. The sequencing sample was made of cord blood. The source of these receptors is a newborn girl in good health. Each CDR3 is given with its conserved first and last residue. The order of the fields is V gene, clone size, CDR3 protein. Clone size appears in some rows only: once, few, many, or a class for an expanded clone.

>TRBV12-3/TRBV12-4|NA
CASNDRVGASNEQFF
>TRBV20-1|NA
CSGSEGTNYGYTF
>TRBV6-1|NA
CASSYRPLNQPQHF
>TRBV5-1|many
CASSWTSGRATDTQYF
>TRBV7-8|many
CASSFRQQETQYF
>TRBV5-1|few
CASSLVTGDSGANVLTF
>TRBV12-3/TRBV12-4|many
CASSLGNNEQYF
>TRBV20-1|NA
CSAEPDRGNTEAFF
>TRBV7-4|NA
CASSPHGDCLPYGYTF
>TRBV18|few
CASSPASSEQYF
>TRBV29-1|many
CSVDPFTGVNYGYTF
>TRBV29-1|NA
CSVGLGVGEQYF
>TRBV10-3|few
CATSGPGGAWEQFF
>TRBV7-2|NA
CANSLVTGDPYEQYF
>TRBV30|NA
CAWSTGLAARLDTQYF
>TRBV20-1|NA
CSARDSGGLNQPQHF
>TRBV11-2|once
CASRSGTIPYEQYF
>TRBV2|NA
CASHPLTDTQYF
>TRBV4-1|NA
CASSQEGHSGRTLNEQYF
>TRBV7-9|NA
CASSSLQGEAFF
>TRBV11-1|NA
CASRGAGASYEQYF
>TRBV18|NA
CASSPLAGSENEQFF
>TRBV28|few
CASSRQGRYGYTF
>TRBV5-6|NA
CASSLGRGFMEQYF
>TRBV11-2|NA
CASSLRVSPGFGYTF
>TRBV3-1|NA
CAGSRQTVPSGANVLTF
>TRBV24-1|NA
CATSDAGGSYNEQYF
>TRBV24-1|NA
CATSDLSYEQFF
>TRBV7-2|NA
CASSTNTGNGQPQHF
>TRBV30|once
CASRRLNYGYTF
>TRBV20-1|NA
CSAREEAKGSYEQYF
>TRBV28|NA
CASTPGIPRGSYGYTF
>TRBV9|many
CASSPPWGNADTQYF
>TRBV12-3/TRBV12-4|few
CASSTRTVGNIQYF
>TRBV4-2|many
CASSQAVRQPQHF
>TRBV2|NA
CASSDEGRLNNEQYF
>TRBV14|NA
CASSQGDRVGTYEQYF
>TRBV12-3/TRBV12-4|many
CASSPPIPDTQYF
>TRBV6-1|few
CASSWATSGGKDTQYF
>TRBV29-1|NA
CSVIGWNYGYTF
>TRBV5-1|NA
CASSLAPRGANTIYF
>TRBV15|few
CATSRDPRQPVELFF
>TRBV6-1|NA
CASSEYKGRDSPLHF
>TRBV6-2/TRBV6-3|NA
CASSYTGLAGGNNEQFF
>TRBV7-8|NA
CASSYGGDPTDTQYF
>TRBV20-1|few
CSASIRRGGGPYNERFF
>TRBV3-1|NA
CASSQSRTQYF